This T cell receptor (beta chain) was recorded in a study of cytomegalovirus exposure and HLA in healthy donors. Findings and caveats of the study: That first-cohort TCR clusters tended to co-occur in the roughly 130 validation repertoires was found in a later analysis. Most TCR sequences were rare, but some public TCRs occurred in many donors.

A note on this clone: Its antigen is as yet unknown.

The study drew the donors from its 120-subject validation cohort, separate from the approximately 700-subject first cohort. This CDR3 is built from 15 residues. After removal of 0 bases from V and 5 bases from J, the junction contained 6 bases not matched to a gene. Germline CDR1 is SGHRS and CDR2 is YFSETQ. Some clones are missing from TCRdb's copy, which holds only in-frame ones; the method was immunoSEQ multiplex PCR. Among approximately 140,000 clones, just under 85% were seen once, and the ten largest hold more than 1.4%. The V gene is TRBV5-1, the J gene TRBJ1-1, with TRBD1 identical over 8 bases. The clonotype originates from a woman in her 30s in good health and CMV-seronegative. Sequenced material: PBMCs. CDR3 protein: CASSLDSDRGTEAFF. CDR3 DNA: TGCGCCAGCAGCTTGGACTCCGACAGGGGAACTGAAGCTTTCTTT.